The rows below give T cell receptor beta chains drawn from one sample of a study of PD-1 blockade in classical Hodgkin lymphoma. The protocol was immunoSEQ multiplex PCR, while the TCRdb copy is restricted to in-frame clones and leaves out a portion. The data show about 25,000 clones, roughly 80% seen once. The material was CD4+ T cells from blood, obtained before the fourth cycle of nivolumab. Receptors were obtained from a human donor with classical Hodgkin lymphoma. CDR3s include the opening cysteine and the closing phenylalanine or tryptophan. The D gene is left open where the match is weak.

NA	TRBV6-5	TRBJ2-5	CASSYSPWGTQYF
NA	TRBV11-3	TRBJ1-5	CASSLQGYQPQHF
NA	TRBV10-3	TRBJ1-2	CAISESSGGNYGYTF
TRBD1	TRBV28	TRBJ2-5	CASSFPRGPGGMTQYF
NA	TRBV7-8	TRBJ1-2	CASSSTESGYGYTF
NA	TRBV10-2	TRBJ1-1	CASSESNRSLFFF
TRBD1	TRBV18	TRBJ2-7	CASSPRQGPYEQYF
NA	TRBV30	TRBJ1-2	CAWSVLRDGYTF
NA	TRBV5-1	TRBJ1-3	CASRAQSSGNTIYF
NA	TRBV2	TRBJ1-2	CASSVDSPRYGYTF
TRBD2	TRBV7-3	TRBJ2-1	CASSSGLAAYNEQFF
TRBD1	TRBV7-3	TRBJ1-2	CASSLLGGQGSGGYTF
NA	TRBV7-2	TRBJ2-3	CASSLAFQADTQYF
NA	TRBV7-6	TRBJ1-1	CASSLDRVQEGAFF
NA	TRBV6-6	TRBJ1-5	CASSYRKGMSNQPQHF
TRBD1	TRBV9	TRBJ2-1	CASSLTGTAFEEQFF
NA	TRBV7-2	TRBJ2-7	CASSFSQVLGYEQYF
TRBD1	TRBV7-2	TRBJ1-6	CASSLAGPGQGLSPLHF
NA	TRBV6-5	TRBJ2-3	CASSYPGGTDTQYF
NA	TRBV4-3	TRBJ2-2	CASSHYIGVAGTAGELFF
NA	TRBV10-3	TRBJ2-6	CAISESRVGGGSSGANVLTF
NA	TRBV2	TRBJ1-1	CASNSLSSGGTEAFF
NA	TRBV27	TRBJ2-3	CASSFGSSRTDTQYF
TRBD1	TRBV5-1	TRBJ1-4	CASMLGQGAEKLFF
NA	TRBV5-1	TRBJ1-3	CASSLGQAANTIYF
NA	TRBV7-8	TRBJ1-2	CASSWVGETYGYTF
TRBD1	TRBV7-9	TRBJ2-3	CASSLGQGAPGRPTDTQYF
TRBD1	TRBV30	TRBJ1-1	CAWAGQGETEAFF
TRBD1	TRBV29-1	TRBJ1-4	CSVGTGVGEKLFF
TRBD1	TRBV19	TRBJ2-6	CASRTDRAGANVLTF
NA	TRBV30	TRBJ1-3	CAWSEGTGAGNTIYF
NA	TRBV7-2	TRBJ2-5	CASSLLFQETQYF
NA	TRBV10-3	TRBJ1-2	CAISESGPYGYTF
NA	TRBV7-9	TRBJ1-1	CASSEWRTEAFF
TRBD1	TRBV7-2	TRBJ2-2	CASSAPGQGAGELFF
TRBD1	TRBV5-1	TRBJ1-2	CASSLEGALGYTF
NA	TRBV5-1	TRBJ1-2	CASSLGQEIYGYTF
NA	TRBV18	TRBJ2-1	CASSPGWLGQFF
NA	TRBV7-2	TRBJ1-2	CASSLSAGTGYTF
TRBD2	TRBV10-3	TRBJ2-5	CAISESGLAGQETQYF